These T cell receptor beta chains were read from a single sample in a study of Ad26.COV2.S vaccination and SARS-CoV-2 variants. Sequencing used immunoSEQ multiplex PCR; TCRdb keeps in-frame clones, though not all of them. The table lists about 420,000 clones, around 87% of them singletons, with about 3.5% in the top ten. This sample comprised peripheral blood, obtained in a trial of Ad26.COV2.S vaccine versus placebo. The origin of the receptors is a person between 18 and 65 years old who received the Ad26.COV2.S COVID-19 vaccine or a placebo. The CDR3 runs from the conserved cysteine through the conserved F or W. A D gene is named only where the DNA matches it firmly. Not every row has a clone size; where given, it reads once, few, many or a size class.

V	D	size	J	DNA	CDR3
TRBV7-9	TRBD1	NA	TRBJ1-1	TGTGCCAGCAGCCCGCAACCGGGACAGGGGAAGACTGAAGCTTTCTTT	CASSPQPGQGKTEAFF
TRBV6-5	TRBD1	NA	TRBJ2-7	TGTGCCAGCAACCCACAGGGGGCTCTATACGAGCAGTACTTC	CASNPQGALYEQYF
TRBV9	NA	once	TRBJ1-4	TGTGCCAGCAGCGTAGAGGGTACAACTAATGAAAAACTGTTTTTT	CASSVEGTTNEKLFF
TRBV3-1/TRBV3-2	TRBD1	NA	TRBJ1-6	TGTGCCAGCAGCCAAGCAAGGACAGGGTATAATTCACCCCTCCACTTT	CASSQARTGYNSPLHF
TRBV19	TRBD2	once	TRBJ2-1	TGTGCCAGTAGTTTTCATAGCGGGGGGGCCAATGAGCAGTTCTTC	CASSFHSGGANEQFF
TRBV6-6	TRBD2	NA	TRBJ2-5	TGTGCCAGCAGTTACCTGCGGGGGGGCCATGAGACCCAGTACTTC	CASSYLRGGHETQYF
TRBV4-3	NA	NA	TRBJ1-6	TGCGCCAGCAGCCAAGAACTTGCAGGGATCTCACCCCTCCACTTT	CASSQELAGISPLHF
TRBV9	NA	NA	TRBJ2-7	TGTGCCAGCAGCGGCCAGGGCTACGAGCAGTACTTC	CASSGQGYEQYF
TRBV28	NA	NA	TRBJ2-7	TGTGCCAGTGCACCGGGACACCTCTCCTACGAGCAGTACTTC	CASAPGHLSYEQYF
TRBV30	TRBD2	NA	TRBJ2-5	TGTGCCTGGAGTGTACTAGCGGGGGGAGAGACCCAGTACTTC	CAWSVLAGGETQYF
TRBV28	TRBD2	NA	TRBJ2-1	TGTGCCAGCAGCCCCCAGACTAGCATCCATGAGCAGTTCTTC	CASSPQTSIHEQFF
TRBV13	NA	NA	TRBJ1-1	TGTGCCAGCAGCTTACAAGCAACGAACACTGAAGCTTTCTTT	CASSLQATNTEAFF
TRBV27	TRBD2	NA	TRBJ2-5	TGTGCCAGCAGTTTATTGGCTAGCGGGGGGGCCGGGGAGACCCAGTACTTC	CASSLLASGGAGETQYF
TRBV5-4	NA	NA	TRBJ1-1	TGTGCCAGCAGCTTGGCGCGGGGGGCTGACACTGAAGCTTTCTTT	CASSLARGADTEAFF
TRBV7-6	NA	NA	TRBJ2-7	TGTGCCAGCAGCTTGGACGCCAGGGTCAACGAGCAGTACTTC	CASSLDARVNEQYF
TRBV6-1	TRBD1	NA	TRBJ1-1	TGTGCCAGCAGTGAGACAGGGGCGCGGACTGAAGCTTTCTTT	CASSETGARTEAFF
TRBV2	NA	NA	TRBJ2-1	TGTGCCAGCAGTCCCTACTCCTACAATGAGCAGTTCTTC	CASSPYSYNEQFF
TRBV19	NA	NA	TRBJ2-1	TGTGCCAGTAGGATGGGATCTCTTTACAATGAGCAGTTCTTC	CASRMGSLYNEQFF
TRBV6-5	NA	NA	TRBJ1-5	TGTGCCAGCAGTTTGGGCCCATCCCAGCCCCAGCATTTT	CASSLGPSQPQHF
TRBV11-3	NA	NA	TRBJ2-1	TGTGCCAGCAGCCCACTCGGCACAGCCCTTTTCCATGAGCAGTTCTTC	CASSPLGTALFHEQFF
TRBV6-2/TRBV6-3	TRBD2	NA	TRBJ2-7	TGTGCCAGCAGTTACTCCTCTAGCGGGGGGGCCGAGCAGTACTTC	CASSYSSSGGAEQYF
TRBV3-1/TRBV3-2	TRBD1	NA	TRBJ1-5	TGTGCCAGCAGCCAAGAGGGTGGTCCATCGGGACAGGTCGCTCCAAATCAGCCCCAGCATTTT	CASSQEGGPSGQVAPNQPQHF
TRBV10-3	TRBD1	NA	TRBJ2-7	TGTGCCATCAGTGTCCGGCAGGGGGACACCTACGAGCAGTACTTC	CAISVRQGDTYEQYF
TRBV28	NA	many	TRBJ1-1	TGTGCCAGCAGTTTAAGGACAAGGAACACTGAAGCTTTCTTT	CASSLRTRNTEAFF
TRBV19	NA	NA	TRBJ2-5	TGTGCCAGTAGTATTGGGGGGCTGGAGACCCAGTACTTC	CASSIGGLETQYF
TRBV10-2	NA	NA	TRBJ2-7	TGCGCCAGCACCGAAATAGATTGGTACGAGCAGTACTTC	CASTEIDWYEQYF
TRBV28	TRBD1	NA	TRBJ2-4	TGTGCCAGCAGTTTTCCCTTCGGACAGGGGGCGAACATTCAGTACTTC	CASSFPFGQGANIQYF
TRBV9	TRBD1	NA	TRBJ1-5	TGTGCCAGCAGCGCCACAGGGGGCGGCAATCAGCCCCAGCATTTT	CASSATGGGNQPQHF
TRBV19	TRBD1	NA	TRBJ1-2	TGTGCCAGTAGTACCCCCGGGGGACAGATCTATGGCTACACCTTC	CASSTPGGQIYGYTF
TRBV10-1	TRBD1	NA	TRBJ2-3	TGCGCCAGCAGTACCGGGACAGGGGGTTTTACAGATACGCAGTATTTT	CASSTGTGGFTDTQYF
TRBV24-1	NA	NA	TRBJ1-5	TGTGCCACCAGTGATCCGGGGGAGGATCAGCCCCAGCATTTT	CATSDPGEDQPQHF
TRBV6-1	NA	NA	TRBJ1-3	TGTGCCAGCAGTGAAGGCGTATTCTCTGGAAACACCATATATTTT	CASSEGVFSGNTIYF
TRBV28	NA	once	TRBJ1-5	TGTGCCGGCCAAAAAGCTGATCATCAGCCCCAGCATTTT	CAGQKADHQPQHF
TRBV6-5	TRBD1	once	TRBJ1-6	TGTGCCAGCAGCCCGACAGGGGGCGCGAGGGGACCCCTCCACTTT	CASSPTGGARGPLHF
TRBV6-5	NA	NA	TRBJ1-2	TGTGCCAGCAGTTACTCGAGAAACTCTAACTATGGCTACACCTTC	CASSYSRNSNYGYTF